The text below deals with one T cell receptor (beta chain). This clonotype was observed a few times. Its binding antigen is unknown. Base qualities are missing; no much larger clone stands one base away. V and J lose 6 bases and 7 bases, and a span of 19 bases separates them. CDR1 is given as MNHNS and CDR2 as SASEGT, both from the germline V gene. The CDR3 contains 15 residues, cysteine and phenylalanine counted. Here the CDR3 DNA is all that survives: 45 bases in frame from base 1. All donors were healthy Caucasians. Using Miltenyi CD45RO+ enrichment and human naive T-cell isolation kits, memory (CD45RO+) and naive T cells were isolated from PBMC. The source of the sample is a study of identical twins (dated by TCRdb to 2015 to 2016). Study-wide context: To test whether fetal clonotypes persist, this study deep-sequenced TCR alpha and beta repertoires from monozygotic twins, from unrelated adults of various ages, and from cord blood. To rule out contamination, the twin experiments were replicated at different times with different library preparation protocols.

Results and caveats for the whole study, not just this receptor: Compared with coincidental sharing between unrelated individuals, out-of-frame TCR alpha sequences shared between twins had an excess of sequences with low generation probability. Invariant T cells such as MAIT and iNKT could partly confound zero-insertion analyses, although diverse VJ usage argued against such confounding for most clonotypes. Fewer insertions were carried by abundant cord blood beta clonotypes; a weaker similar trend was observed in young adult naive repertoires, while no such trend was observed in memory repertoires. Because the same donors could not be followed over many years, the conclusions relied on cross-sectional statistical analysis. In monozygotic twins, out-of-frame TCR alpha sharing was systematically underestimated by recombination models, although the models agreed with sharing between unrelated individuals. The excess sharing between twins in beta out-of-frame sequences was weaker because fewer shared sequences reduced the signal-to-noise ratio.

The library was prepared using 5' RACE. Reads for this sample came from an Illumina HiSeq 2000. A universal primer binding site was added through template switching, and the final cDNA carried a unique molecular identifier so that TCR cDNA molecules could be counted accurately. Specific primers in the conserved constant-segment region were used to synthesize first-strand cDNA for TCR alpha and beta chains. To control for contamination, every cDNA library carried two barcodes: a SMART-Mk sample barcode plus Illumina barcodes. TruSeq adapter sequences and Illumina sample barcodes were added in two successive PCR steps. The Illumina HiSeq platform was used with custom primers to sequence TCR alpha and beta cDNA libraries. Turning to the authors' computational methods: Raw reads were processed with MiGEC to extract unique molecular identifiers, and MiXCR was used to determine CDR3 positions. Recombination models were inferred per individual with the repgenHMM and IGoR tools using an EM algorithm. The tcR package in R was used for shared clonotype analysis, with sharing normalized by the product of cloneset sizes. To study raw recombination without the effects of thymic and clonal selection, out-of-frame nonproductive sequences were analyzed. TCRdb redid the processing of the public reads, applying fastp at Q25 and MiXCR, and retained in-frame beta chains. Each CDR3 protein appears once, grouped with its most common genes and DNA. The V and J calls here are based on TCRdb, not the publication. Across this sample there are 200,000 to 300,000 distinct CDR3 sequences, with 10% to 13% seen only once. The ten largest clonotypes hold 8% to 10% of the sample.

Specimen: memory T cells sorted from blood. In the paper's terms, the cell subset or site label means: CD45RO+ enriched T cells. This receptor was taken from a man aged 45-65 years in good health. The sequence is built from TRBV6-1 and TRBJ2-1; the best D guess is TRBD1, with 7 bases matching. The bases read TGTGCCAGCAGGGGGAGACAGGGAGGTTTGAATGAGCAGTTCTTC. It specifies CASRGRQGGLNEQFF.